This record covers a single T cell receptor (beta chain). Antigen: not known. These data belong to a study of cytomegalovirus exposure and HLA in healthy donors. Study-wide points: In vitro data verified a few CMV-associated chains as specific for CMV antigens.

CDR1 SQVTM and CDR2 ANQGSEA come from the germline V gene. The ends lost 5 bases at V and 5 bases at J; junction bases unmatched: 5. The CDR3 runs to 12 residues. The PCR was carried out with 60 Vbeta primers and 13 Jbeta primers. TCRdb keeps only in-frame clones here, not all; method: immunoSEQ multiplex PCR. The sample comprises approximately 120,000 clones, more than 80% of which are singletons, and under 8.5% rests with the top ten. The sequenced sample consisted of PBMCs. The TCR comes from a woman in her 30s in good health and CMV-seropositive. The chain is built from TRBV29-1 and TRBJ1-1; 7 bases are a match to TRBD1. CDR3 DNA sequence: TGCAGCGTTCGACAGGGAGAAACTGAAGCTTTCTTT. Encoded protein: CSVRQGETEAFF. Full variable domain (remainder filled in from reference TRBV29-1 and TRBJ1-1): SAVISQKPSRDICQRGTSLTIQCQVDSQVTMMFWYRQQPGQSLTLIATANQGSEATYESGFVIDKFPISRPNLTFSTLTVSNMSPEDSSIYLCSVRQGETEAFFGQGTRLTVV.